Listed below are T cell receptor beta chains from one sample, sequenced in a study of technical replicates of blood from a few donors. Produced via immunoSEQ multiplex PCR; TCRdb's table is partial and in-frame only. The top ten hold approximately 0.25% of the sample, which has about 83,000 clones, 90% to 95% seen once. The source material was T cells isolated from PBMCs. Source of these receptors: a human donor in good health. Each CDR3 is given with its conserved first and last residue. The D gene is left open where the match is weak. Size is omitted from some rows. Given values are once, few, many or a class for expanded clones.

TRBD2 TRBJ2-3 TRBV10-3 . CAVSLAGGVSTDTQYF TGTGCCGTGTCACTAGCGGGGGGCGTTAGCACAGATACGCAGTATTTT
TRBD1 TRBJ1-5 TRBV4-1 . CASSQDRDSRDNQPQHF TGCGCCAGCAGCCAAGACCGGGACAGTCGGGACAATCAGCCCCAGCATTTT
TRBD1 TRBJ1-2 TRBV6-5 . CASSYSRTGSNYGYTF TGTGCCAGCAGTTACAGTAGGACAGGGTCGAACTATGGCTACACCTTC
TRBD1 TRBJ1-2 TRBV5-4 . CASSFTGAGNGYTF TGTGCCAGCAGCTTCACAGGGGCTGGTAATGGCTACACCTTC
. TRBJ1-1 TRBV7-3 few CASSLTPHPTEAFF TGTGCCAGCAGCTTAACTCCCCATCCCACTGAAGCTTTCTTT
. TRBJ2-3 TRBV6-5 once CASSKLRTDTQYF TGTGCCAGCAGTAAACTACGCACAGATACGCAGTATTTT
. TRBJ1-5 TRBV7-9 . CASTRDEGVNQPQHF TGTGCCAGCACCAGGGACGAGGGGGTAAATCAGCCCCAGCATTTT
. TRBJ1-6 TRBV9 . CASSAQTGHSPLHF TGTGCCAGCAGCGCCCAAACTGGGCATTCACCCCTCCACTTT
TRBD1 TRBJ1-1 TRBV15 . CATKPSQGAFITEAFF TGTGCCACCAAGCCGAGCCAGGGGGCTTTTATCACTGAAGCTTTCTTT
. TRBJ1-2 TRBV6-5 . CASSQRRGGYTF TGTGCCAGCAGTCAACGACGGGGAGGCTACACCTTC
. TRBJ2-7 TRBV30 . CAWSVANYEQYF TGTGCCTGGAGTGTTGCGAACTACGAGCAGTACTTC
TRBD1 TRBJ2-5 TRBV7-3 . CASSSGQWETQYF TGTGCCAGCAGCTCGGGACAGTGGGAGACCCAGTACTTC
. TRBJ2-3 TRBV7-9 . CASRRARQDRTDTQYF TGTGCCAGCCGGAGAGCTCGACAGGACCGCACAGATACGCAGTATTTT
TRBD1 TRBJ1-3 TRBV5-1 . CASSEGTGVYGNTIYF TGCGCCAGCAGCGAAGGGACAGGGGTCTACGGAAACACCATATATTTT
. TRBJ2-1 TRBV2 . CASDDRQGSNEQFF TGTGCCAGCGACGATCGGCAGGGGAGCAATGAGCAGTTCTTC
TRBD1 TRBJ1-1 TRBV5-4 . CASSLGDRGLNTEAFF TGTGCCAGCAGCTTGGGGGACAGGGGGCTGAACACTGAAGCTTTCTTT
TRBD1 TRBJ2-5 TRBV11-3 . CASSLDREETQYF TGTGCCAGCAGCTTGGACAGGGAAGAGACCCAGTACTTC
. TRBJ2-2 TRBV5-1 . CASSTTGELFF TGCGCCAGCAGTACAACCGGGGAGCTGTTTTTT
TRBD1 TRBJ2-6 TRBV5-6 . CASSNRQGFSGANVLTF TGTGCCAGCAGCAACCGACAGGGGTTCTCTGGGGCCAACGTCCTGACTTTC
. TRBJ2-7 TRBV6-1 . CASSEEQVSYEQYF TGTGCCAGCAGTGAAGAACAGGTGTCCTACGAGCAGTACTTC
. TRBJ2-7 TRBV5-1 . CASSLGTSGEQYF TGCGCCAGCAGCTTGGGAACTAGTGGAGAGCAGTACTTC
. TRBJ1-2 TRBV7-9 . CASSWDTGQSF TGTGCCAGCAGCTGGGACACAGGCCAAAGCTTC
. TRBJ1-2 TRBV25-1 . CASSQVMGSGQTF TGTGCCAGCAGTCAAGTGATGGGCTCAGGGCAAACCTTC
. TRBJ2-5 TRBV7-8 once CASSSDLRVVETQYF TGTGCCAGCAGCTCAGACCTCAGGGTGGTAGAGACCCAGTACTTC
TRBD2 TRBJ2-7 TRBV6-5 . CASSYRGAYEQYF TGTGCCAGCAGTTACCGGGGGGCCTACGAGCAGTACTTC
. TRBJ2-7 TRBV2 . CASSGRERGEQYF TGTGCCAGCTCCGGCAGGGAAAGAGGCGAGCAGTACTTC
. TRBJ2-7 TRBV4-1 . CASSQDTRAPYEQYF TGCGCCAGCAGCCAAGATACGAGGGCCCCTTACGAGCAGTACTTC
TRBD1 TRBJ1-1 TRBV16 . CASSQFTGVTEAFF TGTGCCAGCAGCCAATTCACAGGGGTCACTGAAGCTTTCTTT
. TRBJ2-1 TRBV5-4 . CASSISGEGLDEQFF TGTGCCAGCAGCATTTCGGGAGAAGGCCTCGATGAGCAGTTCTTC
TRBD1 TRBJ1-5 TRBV30 . CAYANRGQGNQPQHF TGTGCCTATGCCAATCGGGGACAGGGAAATCAGCCCCAGCATTTT
TRBD1 TRBJ2-2 TRBV7-6 . CASSSFNSGTGGTGELFF TGTGCCAGCAGCTCCTTTAACTCCGGGACAGGGGGCACCGGGGAGCTGTTTTTT
. TRBJ1-5 TRBV7-2 few CASSPVSNQPQHF TGTGCCAGCAGCCCCGTTAGCAATCAGCCCCAGCATTTT
TRBD1 TRBJ1-1 TRBV6-5 . CASSYRDRGAGAFF TGTGCCAGCAGTTACCGGGACAGGGGGGCTGGAGCTTTCTTT
. TRBJ1-2 TRBV5-8 . CASSSRGYTF TGTGCCAGCAGCTCGCGGGGCTACACCTTC
TRBD1 TRBJ1-2 TRBV11-3 . CASSLGDRVIQGYTF TGTGCCAGCAGCTTAGGGGACAGGGTCATCCAAGGCTACACCTTC
TRBD1 TRBJ2-1 TRBV5-1 . CASSLGSGQLYNEQFF TGCGCCAGCAGCTTGGGGTCGGGACAGCTGTACAATGAGCAGTTCTTC
. TRBJ1-3 TRBV15 . CATSRDLGGSHSGNTIYF TGTGCCACCAGCAGAGATCTCGGGGGTTCGCATTCTGGAAACACCATATATTTT
TRBD2 TRBJ2-1 TRBV4-1 . CASSQPLAGSYNEQFF TGCGCCAGCAGCCAACCACTAGCGGGGTCCTACAATGAGCAGTTCTTC
. TRBJ1-2 TRBV6-4 . CASSDSGQGHGYTF TGTGCCAGCAGTGACTCGGGTCAGGGCCATGGCTACACCTTC
TRBD1 TRBJ1-2 TRBV6-1 . CASSDPGQGVGYTF TGTGCCAGCAGTGACCCGGGACAGGGAGTTGGCTACACCTTC
. TRBJ2-4 TRBV7-9 . CASSLGAGLKGDIQYF TGTGCCAGCAGCTTAGGGGCTGGCCTAAAAGGGGACATTCAGTACTTC
. TRBJ1-5 TRBV4-1 . CASSQDPTGRTQPQHF TGCGCCAGCAGCCAAGATCCGACAGGACGGACTCAGCCCCAGCATTTT
TRBD1 TRBJ1-4 TRBV19 . CASSDKTGGFEKLFF TGTGCCAGTAGCGACAAGACAGGGGGTTTTGAAAAACTGTTTTTT
. TRBJ1-1 TRBV6-1 . CASRAERGTEAFF TGTGCCAGCAGGGCCGAGAGGGGGACTGAAGCTTTCTTT
TRBD2 TRBJ2-1 TRBV18 . CASSGSGGPNEQFF TGTGCCAGCTCAGGCAGCGGGGGCCCCAATGAGCAGTTCTTC
. TRBJ1-6 TRBV29-1 . CSVRTEYNSPLHF TGCAGCGTCAGGACAGAATATAATTCACCCCTCCACTTT
TRBD2 TRBJ2-3 TRBV19 . CASSITRLAGGRTDTQYF TGTGCCAGTAGTATAACTAGGCTAGCGGGCGGCCGCACAGATACGCAGTATTTT
. TRBJ2-5 TRBV5-1 once CASSDPQGSETQYF TGCGCCAGCAGCGACCCCCAGGGGTCGGAGACCCAGTACTTC
. TRBJ1-2 TRBV28 . CASLTPGSYGYTF TGTGCCAGCTTAACCCCAGGGTCCTATGGCTACACCTTC